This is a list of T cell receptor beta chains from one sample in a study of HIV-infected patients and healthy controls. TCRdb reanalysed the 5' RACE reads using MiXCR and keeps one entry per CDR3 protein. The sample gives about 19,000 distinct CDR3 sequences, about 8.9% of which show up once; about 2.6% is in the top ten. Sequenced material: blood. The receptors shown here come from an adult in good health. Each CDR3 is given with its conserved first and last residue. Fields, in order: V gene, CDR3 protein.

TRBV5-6,CASSLPGPYNEQFF
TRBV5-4,CASSSDYEQYF
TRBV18,CASSPRQAYTEAFF
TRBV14,CASSQGFRNTIYF
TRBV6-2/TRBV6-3,CASSYSGRALNTEAFF
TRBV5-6,CASSPPVWDPSVVNSPLHF
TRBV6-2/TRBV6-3,CASRTNEKLFF
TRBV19,CASSARQGPYEQYF
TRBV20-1,CSARGDRDTEAFF
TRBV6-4,CASSDGASSTDTQYF
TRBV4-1,CASSPDQGLSVGRELFF
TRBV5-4,CASSLDRDYGYTF
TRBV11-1,CASSSRRTGIGQRGIQYF
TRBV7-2,CASSLGTTRETQYF
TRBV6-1,CASTKDYEQYF
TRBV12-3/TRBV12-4,CASSPSGTIDNEQFF
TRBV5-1,CASSPQPRGSSYNEQFF
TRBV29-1,CSVATRNEKLFF
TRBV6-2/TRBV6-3,CASSYMVLQYEQYF
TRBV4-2,CASSQDFRTGANVLTF
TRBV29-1,CSVISGVNQPQHF
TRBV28,CASSTSGRNTWELFF
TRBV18,CASSPTGVREQYF
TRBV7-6,CASSLSAQETQYF
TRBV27,CASSFSGAPDTQYF
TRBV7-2,CASSGDRDQPQHF
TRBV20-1,CSPSNRDEQYF
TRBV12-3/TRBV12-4,CASSFGTSGNEQFF
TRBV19,CASSTDVGSYGYTF
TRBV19,CASTGGGELFF
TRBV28,CASSPYNEQFF
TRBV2,CASSVDSPNQPQHF
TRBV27,CASSFQGYEQYF
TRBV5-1,CASSGGPNTEAFF
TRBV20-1,CSARAPGLDTGELFF
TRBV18,CASSAQDVSTDTQYF
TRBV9,CASSVGRGSYNEQFF
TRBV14,CASSQVKDYKRTQYF
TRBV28,CASSRRGTGVLQKLFF
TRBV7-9,CASSPAGGEQYF
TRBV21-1,CASSNPGQAGARGYTF
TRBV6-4,CASSDSYEINTGELFF
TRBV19,CASSMGGNQPQHF
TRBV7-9,CASSFQGTSTDTQYF
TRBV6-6,CASLGATGELFF
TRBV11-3,CASSRQGQYNEQFF